The T cell receptor (beta chain) described here comes from a study of response to subunit inactivated influenza vaccine. CDR3 length equals 13 residues. V gave up 1 base and J gave up 12 bases, with 15 bases separating them. The germline CDR1 and CDR2 sequences are SGHTA and FQGNSA. MiXCR, applied by TCRdb to the RT-PCR reads, yields one record per CDR3 protein. This table has about 570,000 distinct CDR3 sequences, approximately 11% appearing once. This clonotype was found a few times. These data are also associated with another study on T cells expressing NK-cell markers. Per that paper: Scientists made TCR beta cDNA using 5'RACE template switching with UMIs. Several of the donors also had these clonotypes leading their CD3+CD56-NKG2C+ fraction. Expanded NKG2C+ T cell clones had unclear HCMV specificity.

The chain combines TRBV7-2 with TRBJ1-1; D is uncertain. The source is a man over 45 who received an inactivated influenza vaccine. The starting material was PBMCs from blood, obtained on the day of vaccination. The CDR3: CASSLGARRVTFF. CDR3 nucleotide sequence: TGTGCCAGCAGCTTAGGGGCCCGGAGGGTAACTTTCTTT. The full variable domain, completed using reference TRBV7-2 and TRBJ1-1, is GAGVSQSPSNKVTEKGKDVELRCDPISGHTALYWYRQSLGQGLEFLIYFQGNSAPDKSGLPSDRFSAERTGGSVSTLTIQRTQQEDSAVYLCASSLGARRVTFFGQGTRLTVV.